This T cell receptor (beta chain) was recorded in a study of T-cell reconstitution after alpha-beta-depleted transplantation in children. The CDR3 loop spans 15 amino acids. With 4 bases removed from V and 5 bases from J, the gap between germline ends came to 19 bases. CDR1 and CDR2 from the germline V gene are SGHRS and YFSETQ. TCRbeta library construction was performed incorporating unique molecular identifiers. TCRdb reprocessed the PCR reads with MiXCR, giving one entry per CDR3 protein. The repertoire holds 360,000 or so distinct CDR3 sequences, with just over 20% as singletons. The chain has TRBV5-1 and TRBJ2-7, with D tentatively TRBD1 (5 bases). The source material was PBMCs from the stem cell graft donor, sampled from the stem cell graft. The receptor comes from a human donor who donated a stem cell graft to a child with acute myeloid leukemia. CDR3 DNA sequence: TGCGCCAGCAGCCCCGGACACTCCGAAGGCCACGAGCAGTACTTC. Its protein product is CASSPGHSEGHEQYF.